A few counts support the clone carrying this T cell receptor (beta chain). This CDR3 contains 15 residues. Germline V CDR1 and CDR2: MDHEN, SYDVKM. Trimming shortened V by 2 bases and J by 6 bases, and 16 bases separated the two germline ends. This sample was taken from a study of glioma-infiltrating T cells. TCR alpha and beta CDR3 regions were amplified from RNA using iRepertoire nested multiplex PCR. MiXCR, applied by TCRdb to the multiplex PCR reads, yields one record per CDR3 protein. The sample includes around 150,000 distinct CDR3 sequences, more than 35% seen only once; the top ten take roughly 20%.

The sample comprised glioma tissue, nonneoplastic brain tissue, or PBMCs (not recorded which). This clonotype was obtained from a human donor with low-grade glioma or glioblastoma, undergoing nonglioma brain surgery, or in good health (not recorded which). The chain carries TRBV28 and TRBJ1-2, with D possibly matching TRBD1 (5 bases). The CDR3 is CASSLLWDSRDGYTF. CDR3 nucleotides: TGTGCCAGCAGTTTACTGTGGGACTCAAGGGATGGCTACACCTTC.